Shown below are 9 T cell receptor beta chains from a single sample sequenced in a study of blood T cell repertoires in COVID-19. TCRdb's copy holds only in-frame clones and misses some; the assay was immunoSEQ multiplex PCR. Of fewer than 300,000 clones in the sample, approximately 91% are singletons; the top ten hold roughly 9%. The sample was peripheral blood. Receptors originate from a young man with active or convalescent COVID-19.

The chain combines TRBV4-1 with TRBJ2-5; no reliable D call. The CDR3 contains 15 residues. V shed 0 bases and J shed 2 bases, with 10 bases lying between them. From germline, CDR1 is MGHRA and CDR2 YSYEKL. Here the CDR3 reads CASSQEFREQETQYF. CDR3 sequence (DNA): TGCGCCAGCAGCCAAGAGTTTAGAGAACAAGAGACCCAGTACTTC.

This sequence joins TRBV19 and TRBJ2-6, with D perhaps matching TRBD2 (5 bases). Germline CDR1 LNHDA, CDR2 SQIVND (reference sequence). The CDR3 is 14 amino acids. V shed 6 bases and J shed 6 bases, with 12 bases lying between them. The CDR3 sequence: CASSIGREANVLTF. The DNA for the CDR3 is TGTGCCAGTAGCATCGGCCGGGAGGCCAACGTCCTGACTTTC. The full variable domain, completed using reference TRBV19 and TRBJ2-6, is DGGITQSPKYLFRKEGQNVTLSCEQNLNHDAMYWYRQDPGQGLRLIYYSQIVNDFQKGDIAEGYSVSREKKESFPLTVTSAQKNPTAFYLCASSIGREANVLTFGAGSRLTVL.

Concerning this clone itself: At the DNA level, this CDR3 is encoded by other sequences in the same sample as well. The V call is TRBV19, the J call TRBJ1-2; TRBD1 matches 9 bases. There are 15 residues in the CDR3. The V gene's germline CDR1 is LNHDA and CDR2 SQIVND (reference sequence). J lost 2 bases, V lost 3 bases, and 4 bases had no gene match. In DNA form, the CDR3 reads TGTGCCAGTAGTATCTGGACAGGGGAAAACTATGGCTACACCTTC. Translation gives CASSIWTGENYGYTF.

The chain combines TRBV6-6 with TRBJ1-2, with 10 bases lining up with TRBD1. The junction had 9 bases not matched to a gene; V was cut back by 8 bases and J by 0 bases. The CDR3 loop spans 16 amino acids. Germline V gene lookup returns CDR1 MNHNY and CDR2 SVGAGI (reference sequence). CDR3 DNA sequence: TGTGCCAGCTTGCTGACAGGGGGCGCCACTAACTATGGCTACACCTTC. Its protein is CASLLTGGATNYGYTF.

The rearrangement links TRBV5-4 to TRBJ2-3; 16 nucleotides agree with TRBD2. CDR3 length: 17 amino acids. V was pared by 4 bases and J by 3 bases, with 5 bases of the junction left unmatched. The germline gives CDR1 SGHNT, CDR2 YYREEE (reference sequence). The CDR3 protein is CASSPGLAGGPTDTQYF. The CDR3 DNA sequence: TGTGCCAGCAGCCCGGGACTAGCGGGGGGGCCAACAGATACGCAGTATTTT.

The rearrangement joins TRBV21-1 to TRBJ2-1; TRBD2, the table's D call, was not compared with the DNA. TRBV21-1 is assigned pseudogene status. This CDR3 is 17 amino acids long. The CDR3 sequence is CASSRPLLASSYNEQFF. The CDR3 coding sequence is TGTGCCAGCAGTCGACCTTTGCTAGCGAGCTCCTACAATGAGCAGTTCTTC.

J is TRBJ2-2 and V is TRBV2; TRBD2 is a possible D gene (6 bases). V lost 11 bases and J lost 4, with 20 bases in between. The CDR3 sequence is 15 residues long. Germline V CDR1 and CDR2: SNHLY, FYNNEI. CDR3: CAGSPSDGVTGELFF. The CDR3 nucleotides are TGTGCCGGCTCACCTAGCGATGGAGTCACCGGGGAGCTGTTTTTT.

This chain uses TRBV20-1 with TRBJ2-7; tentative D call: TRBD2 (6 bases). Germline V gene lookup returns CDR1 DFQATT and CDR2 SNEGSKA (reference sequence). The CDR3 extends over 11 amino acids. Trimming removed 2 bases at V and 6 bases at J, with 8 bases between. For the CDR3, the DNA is TGCAGTGCTAGATTGGGGGGCGAGCAGTACTTC. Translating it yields CSARLGGEQYF.

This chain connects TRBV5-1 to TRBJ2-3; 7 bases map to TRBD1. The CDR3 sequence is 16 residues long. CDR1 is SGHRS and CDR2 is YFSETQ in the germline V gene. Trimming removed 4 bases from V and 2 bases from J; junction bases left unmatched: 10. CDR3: CASSPSLTGLTDTQYF. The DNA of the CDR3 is TGCGCCAGCAGCCCCTCTTTGACAGGGCTCACAGATACGCAGTATTTT.